This T cell receptor beta chain came from a study of blood T cell repertoires in COVID-19. At the level of the study: From T cells, B-cell-depleted T cells, or PBMCs came the material, which was cDNA or gDNA.

The CDR3 runs 14 residues. In germline, CDR1 is SGDLS, CDR2 YYNGEE. The V gene lost 5 bases and the J gene lost 3 bases, with 11 bases spanning the gap. In the original workflow: Estimation of nucleated cell counts relied on the amplification of reference gene primers. Produced via immunoSEQ multiplex PCR; TCRdb's table is partial and in-frame only. V and J calls and clone size are given by that table; D and trimming were obtained from the DNA. The data contain around 620,000 clones, around 89% of them singletons. The V gene is TRBV9, the J gene TRBJ2-2; D may be TRBD1 (6 bases). The origin of this receptor is a woman aged 18-30 years with acute or convalescent COVID-19. Sequenced input: peripheral blood. Here the CDR3 reads CASREAGDTGELFF. The CDR3 coding sequence is TGTGCCAGCAGGGAGGCAGGGGACACCGGGGAGCTGTTTTTT. The full variable domain, rest sourced from reference TRBV9 and TRBJ2-2, is DSGVTQTPKHLITATGQRVTLRCSPRSGDLSVYWYQQSLDQGLQFLIQYYNGEERAKGNILERFSAQQFPDLHSELNLSSLELGDSALYFCASREAGDTGELFFGEGSRLTVL.